This TCR beta chain was retrieved from a study of blood T cells in healthy people across ages. PCR was performed a second time for about 7 to 11 cycles using a sample-barcoded 5' primer and a J-beta primer mix. Using its own MiXCR run on the 5' RACE reads, TCRdb lists one record per CDR3 protein. Of approximately 1.5 million distinct CDR3 sequences listed, roughly 43% were seen once; the top ten hold approximately 4%. In this sample, this clonotype turned up a few times. CDR3 length: 16 amino acids. The V and J ends lost 0 bases and 4 bases respectively, with 11 bases between them. Germline V gives CDR1 SGHRS, CDR2 YFSETQ.

The rearrangement links TRBV5-1 to TRBJ1-6, with D perhaps TRBD1 (5 bases). The source of this sequence is a woman between 18 and 29 years old in good health. Material: blood. The chain's CDR3 is CASSLGSQGYNSPLHF. The CDR3 DNA reads as TGCGCCAGCAGCTTGGGGAGTCAGGGTTATAATTCACCCCTCCACTTT.